The clone carrying this TCR beta chain was seen ten or more times. A much larger clone lies one base from this, so it may be a read error. The sample comes from a study of Graves' ophthalmopathy and Graves' hyperthyroidism. Germline values: CDR1 MNHEY, CDR2 SMNVEV (reference sequence). This CDR3 spans 14 amino acids. RNA transcripts provided the template for amplifying TCR beta CDR3 regions. HTBI primers served in a first-round RT-PCR, which a second-round multiplex PCR followed. TCRdb re-called the multiplex PCR reads through MiXCR, storing one row per CDR3 protein. The sample includes hundreds of thousands of distinct CDR3 sequences, about a fifth of them seen just once. A roughly 10 ml volume of fresh peripheral blood provided the PBMCs.

The origin of this receptor is a woman aged 18-35 years with stable Graves' hyperthyroidism. Some clones in this sample may be carry-over from other donors' samples. The specimen sequenced was peripheral blood. The V call is TRBV27, the J call TRBJ2-7; TRBD1 matches at 8 bases. The DNA of the CDR3 is TGTGCCAGCAAGGGGACAGGCAACTCCTACGAGCAGCACTTC. Translating gives CASKGTGNSYEQHF.